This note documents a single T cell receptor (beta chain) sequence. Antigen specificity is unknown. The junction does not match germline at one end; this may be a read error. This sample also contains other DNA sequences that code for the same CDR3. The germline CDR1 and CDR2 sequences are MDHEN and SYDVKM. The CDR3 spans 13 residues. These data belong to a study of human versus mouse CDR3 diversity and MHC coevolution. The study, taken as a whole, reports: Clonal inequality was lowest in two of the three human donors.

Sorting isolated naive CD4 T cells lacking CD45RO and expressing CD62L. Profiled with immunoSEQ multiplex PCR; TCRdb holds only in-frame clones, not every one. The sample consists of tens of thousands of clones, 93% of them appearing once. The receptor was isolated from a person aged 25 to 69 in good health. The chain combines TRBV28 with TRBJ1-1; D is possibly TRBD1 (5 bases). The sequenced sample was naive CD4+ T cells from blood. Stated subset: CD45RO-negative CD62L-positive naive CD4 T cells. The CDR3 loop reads CASSSSGLNQAFF. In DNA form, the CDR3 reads TGCGCCAGCAGTTCCTCGGGACTCAACCAAGCTTTCTTT.